This T cell receptor (beta chain) was found in a study of patients and donors after allogeneic stem cell transplantation. From the RT-PCR reads, TCRdb called clonotypes with MiXCR, one entry per CDR3 protein. The repertoire consists of under 95,000 distinct CDR3 sequences, with approximately 5.2% occurring once and the leading ten covering 2.6%. There are many counts of this clonotype. Germline CDR1 and CDR2: MNHNY and SVGAGI (reference sequence). The CDR3 totals 13 residues. Deletions cut 8 bases from V and 0 bases from J, with 9 bases between. Sequenced: blood, either unsorted or a sorted T cell fraction (not recorded which). The sequence was obtained from a human donor who was either an allogeneic HSCT recipient or a stem cell or donor lymphocyte infusion donor (not recorded which). It is not recorded whose cells these are; they may come from a transplant donor. The J gene is TRBJ2-3, the V gene TRBV6-6; no firm D call. In nucleotides, the CDR3 is TGTGCCAGCTTCGGTACTAGCACAGATACGCAGTATTTT. As protein: CASFGTSTDTQYF.